This paragraph covers one T cell receptor beta chain sequence. Antigen: not known. Trimming removed 6 bases from V and 2 bases from J, with 11 bases in between. This CDR3 is 14 amino acids long. The V gene's germline CDR1 is ENHRY and CDR2 SYGVKD. The data were obtained in a study of T cell repertoires in cytomegalovirus infection. TCRdb processed the reads anew with MiXCR; each CDR3 protein has one entry. The data contain hundreds of thousands of distinct CDR3 sequences, around 10% of them singletons. Regarding the study as a whole: Ex vivo, HLA-C-restricted CMV-specific TCR beta clonotypes prevailed over the rest of the response. Cumulative frequency (of public TCR beta family members) identified carriers of CMV plus the relevant HLA.

This sequence was found in a human donor in good health (CMV status not recorded). Some clones in this sample may be carry-over from other donors' samples. The specimen sequenced was PBMCs. The chain has TRBV10-3 and TRBJ2-1; D remains ambiguous. The CDR3 here is CAIRRLDPYNEQFF. The CDR3 bases are TGTGCCATCAGAAGGCTAGACCCCTACAATGAGCAGTTCTTC.